This T cell receptor beta chain was found in a study of cytomegalovirus exposure and HLA in healthy donors. Points from the study as a whole: Cytomegalovirus status, reportedly, was diagnosed with high specificity and sensitivity by the classifier. It was about 150 TCR beta chains that were listed as cytomegalovirus-associated. As confirmed in vitro, a few CMV-associated chains were specific for CMV antigens. Subsequent analysis found a tendency for first-cohort TCR clusters to co-occur within the 120 or so validation repertoires.

Clones were sequenced by immunoSEQ multiplex PCR, and TCRdb holds only the in-frame ones, with some missing. The repertoire holds some 110,000 clones, with around nine tenths as singletons. This clone was recorded once. Its target is unknown. Germline values: CDR1 SGHRS, CDR2 YFSETQ. Trimming removed 3 bases at V and 0 bases at J, with 13 bases between. The CDR3 runs to 15 residues. Sequences were obtained from PBMCs. This chain connects TRBV5-1 to TRBJ2-7; a weak D match, TRBD2 (5 bases). The sequence was collected from a man aged 18 to 30 in good health and CMV-seropositive. CDR3 sequence (DNA): TGCGCCAGCAGCTGGGGTAGCGTAAACTCCTACGAGCAGTACTTC. Translation gives CASSWGSVNSYEQYF.